A single sample gave rise to the 20 T cell receptor beta chains below, sequenced in a study of blood T cell repertoires in COVID-19. Assay: immunoSEQ multiplex PCR; the TCRdb copy retains only in-frame clones and omits some. The table shows some 700,000 clones, with around 90% occurring only once. Sequenced input: peripheral blood. These receptors originate from a woman aged 18-29 years with acute or convalescent COVID-19.

The gene calls are TRBV24-1 and TRBJ2-3; TRBD2 matches at 13 bases. Trimming took 4 bases from V and 2 from J; bases not matched to a gene: 5. This CDR3 contains 17 residues. Looked up from germline, CDR1 is KGHDR and CDR2 is SFDVKD. CDR3 bases: TGTGCCACCAGTGAGTCGGGACTAGCGGGGACCACAGATACGCAGTATTTT. This gives the protein CATSESGLAGTTDTQYF.

This chain joins TRBV19 and TRBJ1-5, with D possibly matching TRBD1 (5 bases). The length of the CDR3 is 18 residues. Trimming cost V 3 bases and J 0 bases, with 18 bases left between them. Germline V gives CDR1 LNHDA, CDR2 SQIVND (reference sequence). The CDR3 sequence: CASSIGGAGGYSNQPQHF. Here the CDR3 DNA reads TGTGCCAGTAGTATTGGAGGGGCTGGGGGTTATAGCAATCAGCCCCAGCATTTT.

As regards this clone: One end of the junction varies from germline; a read error may be responsible. V is TRBV7-3 and J is TRBJ1-1, with 8 bases fitting TRBD1. The CDR3 spans 14 residues. Germline V lookup: CDR1 SGHTA, CDR2 FQGTGA. CDR3 sequence: CASSITGGDTEAFF. The CDR3 nucleotides are TGTGCCAGCAGCATAACAGGGGGGGACACTGAAGCTTTCTTT.

The rearrangement uses TRBV9 and TRBJ1-2; D not certain. The CDR3 consists of 14 residues. The V and J ends lost 1 base and 7 bases respectively, with 14 bases between them. The germline gives CDR1 SGDLS, CDR2 YYNGEE. The CDR3 coding sequence is TGTGCCAGCAGCGTACTAAATGGAGAGGGTGGCTACACCTTC. As protein: CASSVLNGEGGYTF.

This chain joins TRBV19 and TRBJ1-1; 9 bases are a match to TRBD1. The length of the CDR3 is 14 residues. After removal of 7 bases from V and 1 base from J, the junction contained 4 bases not matched to a gene. Germline assignment: CDR1 LNHDA and CDR2 SQIVND (reference sequence). CDR3 amino acids: CASTDRGKNTEAFF. The DNA for the CDR3 is TGTGCCAGTACCGACAGGGGGAAGAACACTGAAGCTTTCTTT. The full variable domain, completed using reference TRBV19 and TRBJ1-1, is DGGITQSPKYLFRKEGQNVTLSCEQNLNHDAMYWYRQDPGQGLRLIYYSQIVNDFQKGDIAEGYSVSREKKESFPLTVTSAQKNPTAFYLCASTDRGKNTEAFFGQGTRLTVV.

This CDR3 is CAWSGGQENTEAFF. DNA for the CDR3: TGTGCCTGGAGTGGCGGACAGGAGAACACTGAAGCTTTCTTT. The genes are TRBV30 and TRBJ1-1, with 7 bases aligning to TRBD1. Germline CDR1 GTSNPN, CDR2 SVGIG (reference sequence). Trimming took 1 base from V and 1 from J; bases not matched to a gene: 3. This CDR3 has 14 amino acids. The whole variable domain, remainder taken from reference TRBV30 and TRBJ1-1, is SQTIHQWPATLVQPVGSPLSLECTVEGTSNPNLYWYRQAAGRGLQLLFYSVGIGQISSEVPQNLSASRPQDRQFILSSKKLLLSDSGFYLCAWSGGQENTEAFFGQGTRLTVV.

The gene calls are TRBV24-1 and TRBJ1-6; 7 nucleotides line up with TRBD1. Germline-derived CDR1 and CDR2 are KGHDR and SFDVKD. J lost 7 bases, V lost 7 bases, and 18 bases had no gene match. The CDR3 contains 18 residues. CDR3 coding DNA: TGTGCCACCAGGCCGGGACAGAGAATAAGGCCCTCCAATTCACCCCTCCACTTT. This encodes CATRPGQRIRPSNSPLHF.

This chain joins TRBV6-5 and TRBJ2-3; perhaps TRBD1 as D (6 bases). V shed 7 bases and J shed 3 bases, with 17 bases lying between them. Germline values: CDR1 MNHEY, CDR2 SVGAGI. This CDR3 is built from 15 residues. The CDR3, as DNA: TGTGCCAGCAAACCTTCGGACAGACTAACAGATACGCAGTATTTT. It translates to CASKPSDRLTDTQYF.

The table lists this clone with a count of one. The chain is built from TRBV7-2 and TRBJ1-1; 7 nucleotides agree with TRBD1. The J segment lost 0 bases and the V segment lost 2 bases, leaving 3 bases of the junction unmatched. CDR1 and CDR2 from the germline V gene are SGHTA and FQGNSA. The CDR3 is 15 amino acids. The CDR3 DNA reads as TGTGCCAGCAGCTTACAGGGGGACATGAACACTGAAGCTTTCTTT. Encoded protein: CASSLQGDMNTEAFF.

Remarks on this clone: Other DNA sequences in this sample translate to the same CDR3. The genes are TRBV6-5 and TRBJ1-1; TRBD1 might be the D (6 bases). Deletions cut 2 bases from V and 0 bases from J, with 7 bases between. The germline V gene encodes CDR1 MNHEY and CDR2 SVGAGI. There are 14 residues in the CDR3. In DNA form, the CDR3 reads TGTGCCAGCAGTTACGACAGGATGAACACTGAAGCTTTCTTT. Translated, it gives CASSYDRMNTEAFF.

CDR3 DNA: TGTGCCAGCAGTTTGAGTGGGACAGCAAACACTGAAGCTTTCTTT. Translation gives CASSLSGTANTEAFF. The chain joins TRBV27 to TRBJ1-1; 7 nucleotides line up with TRBD1. CDR3 size: 15 residues. Germline CDR1 MNHEY, CDR2 SMNVEV (reference sequence). Trimming took 3 bases from V and 2 from J; bases not matched to a gene: 6.

This sequence joins TRBV19 and TRBJ1-3, with a possible D match to TRBD1 (5 bases). The V gene's germline CDR1 is LNHDA and CDR2 SQIVND (reference sequence). The CDR3 has 14 amino acids. V was cut by 8 bases and J by 0 bases, with 11 bases left in between. As DNA, the CDR3 is TGTGCCAGTTCTGGACACCTCTCTGGAAACACCATATATTTT. Its protein product is CASSGHLSGNTIYF. The entire variable domain, with the rest obtained from reference TRBV19 and TRBJ1-3, is as follows: DGGITQSPKYLFRKEGQNVTLSCEQNLNHDAMYWYRQDPGQGLRLIYYSQIVNDFQKGDIAEGYSVSREKKESFPLTVTSAQKNPTAFYLCASSGHLSGNTIYFGEGSWLTVV.

The chain carries TRBV7-2 and TRBJ2-7, with 7 bases matching TRBD1. J gave up 5 bases and V 3 bases, and 7 bases lay outside the gene matches. Germline CDR1 is SGHTA and CDR2 is FQGNSA. The CDR3 has 14 residues. The CDR3 sequence is CASSLKGAPNEQYF. DNA for the CDR3: TGTGCCAGCAGCTTGAAGGGGGCCCCCAACGAGCAGTACTTC.

A single count supports this clone. This chain connects TRBV5-1 to TRBJ2-5, with D hard to call. This CDR3 has 13 amino acids. Germline V gene lookup returns CDR1 SGHRS and CDR2 YFSETQ. V gave up 3 bases and J gave up 3 bases, with 9 bases separating them. CDR3 protein: CASSWADEETQYF. DNA for the CDR3: TGCGCCAGCAGCTGGGCAGATGAAGAGACCCAGTACTTC.

Here the CDR3 DNA reads TGCGCCAGCAGCTTGGGGCCTCACGGGGTGGCTGGAAACACCATATATTTT. Translation gives CASSLGPHGVAGNTIYF. The V gene is TRBV5-1, the J gene TRBJ1-3, with D uncertain. The CDR3 is 17 residues long. Deletions cut 0 bases from V and 2 bases from J, with 15 bases between. CDR1 SGHRS and CDR2 YFSETQ come from the germline V gene.

In its sample, this clone was seen once. The V gene is TRBV18, the J gene TRBJ1-4; TRBD1 is a possible D gene (5 bases). The CDR3 loop spans 15 amino acids. The ends were cut back, 3 bases at V and 5 bases at J, with 13 bases in the middle. In germline, CDR1 is KGHSH, CDR2 LQKENI. The DNA for the CDR3 is TGTGCCAGCTCACCTGAAGACAGTTTGAATGAAAAACTGTTTTTT. It is translated as CASSPEDSLNEKLFF.

The J gene is TRBJ1-3, the V gene TRBV9; 7 positions match TRBD1. The germline CDR1 and CDR2 sequences are SGDLS and YYNGEE. The CDR3 consists of 16 residues. Losses at the gene ends were 0 bases for V and 0 bases for J; bases not matched to a gene: 3. The CDR3 DNA sequence: TGTGCCAGCAGCGTAGGGGGGGACAGCTCTGGAAACACCATATATTTT. Translation gives CASSVGGDSSGNTIYF.

This rearrangement joins TRBV10-3 to TRBJ1-1; 9 nucleotides agree with TRBD1. The germline V gene has CDR1 ENHRY and CDR2 SYGVKD. The junction had 4 bases not matched to a gene; V was cut back by 5 bases and J by 3 bases. This CDR3 spans 14 amino acids. The CDR3, as DNA: TGTGCCATCAGTCTGACAGGGGGGGACACTGAAGCTTTCTTT. Amino acids: CAISLTGGDTEAFF.

The chain links TRBV4-1 to TRBJ1-2, with 9 bases aligning to TRBD1. This CDR3 is built from 13 residues. The V segment lost 5 bases and the J segment 6 bases; nucleotides outside the gene matches: 4. Looked up from germline, CDR1 is MGHRA and CDR2 is YSYEKL. The CDR3 spells CASSSRQGDGYTF. The CDR3 DNA sequence: TGCGCCAGCAGCTCACGACAGGGGGATGGCTACACCTTC.

This chain joins TRBV12-5 and TRBJ1-2, with 7 bases that match TRBD1. Germline assignment: CDR1 LGHNT and CDR2 FRNRAP. The CDR3 runs 14 residues. V lost 5 bases, J lost 2 bases, and 5 bases stayed unmatched. The CDR3 nucleotides read TGTGCTAGTGGTCCTCGACAGGGAAACTATGGCTACACCTTC. Translation: CASGPRQGNYGYTF.